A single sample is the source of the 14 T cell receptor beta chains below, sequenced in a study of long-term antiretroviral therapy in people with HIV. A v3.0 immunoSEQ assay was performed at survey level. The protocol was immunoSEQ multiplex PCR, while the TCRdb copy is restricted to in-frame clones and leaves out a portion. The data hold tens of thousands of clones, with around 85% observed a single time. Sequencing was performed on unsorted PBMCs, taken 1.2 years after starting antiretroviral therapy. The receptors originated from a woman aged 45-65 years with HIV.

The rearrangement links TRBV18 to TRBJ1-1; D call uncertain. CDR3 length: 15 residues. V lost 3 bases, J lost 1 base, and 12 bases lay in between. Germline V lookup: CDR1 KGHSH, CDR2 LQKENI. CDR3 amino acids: CASSPFRAGNTEAFF. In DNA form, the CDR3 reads TGTGCCAGCTCACCTTTTCGGGCAGGGAACACTGAAGCTTTCTTT.

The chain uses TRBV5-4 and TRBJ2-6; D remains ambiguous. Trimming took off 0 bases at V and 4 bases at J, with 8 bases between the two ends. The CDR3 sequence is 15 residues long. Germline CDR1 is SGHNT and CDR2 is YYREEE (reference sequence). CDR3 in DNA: TGTGCCAGCAGCTTGGCGCTGGCCGGGGCCAACGTCCTGACTTTC. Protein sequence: CASSLALAGANVLTF.

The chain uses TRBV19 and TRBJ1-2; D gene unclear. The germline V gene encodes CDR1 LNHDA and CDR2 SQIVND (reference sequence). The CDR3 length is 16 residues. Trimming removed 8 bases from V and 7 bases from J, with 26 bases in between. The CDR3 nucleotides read TGTGCCAGTCTCGAGTGGGATAGGTTTCGGTCTTGTGGCTACACCTTC. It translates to CASLEWDRFRSCGYTF.

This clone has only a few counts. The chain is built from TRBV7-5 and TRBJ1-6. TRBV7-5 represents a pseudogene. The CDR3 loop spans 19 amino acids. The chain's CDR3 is CARSGRHNRSSSYNSPLHF. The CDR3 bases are TGTGCCAGAAGCGGGAGACATAACAGGAGCAGCTCCTATAATTCACCCCTCCACTTT.

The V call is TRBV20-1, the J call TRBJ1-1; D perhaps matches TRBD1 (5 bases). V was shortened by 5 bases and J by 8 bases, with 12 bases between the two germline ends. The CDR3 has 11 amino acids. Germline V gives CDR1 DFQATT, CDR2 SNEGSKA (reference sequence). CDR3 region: CSAAIGGEAFF. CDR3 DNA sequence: TGCAGTGCTGCGATTGGGGGGGAAGCTTTCTTT.

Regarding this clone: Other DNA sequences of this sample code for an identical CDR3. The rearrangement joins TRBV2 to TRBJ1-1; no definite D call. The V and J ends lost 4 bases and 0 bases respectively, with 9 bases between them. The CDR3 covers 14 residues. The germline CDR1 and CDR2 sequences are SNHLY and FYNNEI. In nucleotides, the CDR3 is TGTGCCAGCAGTGCCAGGACGGTGAACACTGAAGCTTTCTTT. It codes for CASSARTVNTEAFF.

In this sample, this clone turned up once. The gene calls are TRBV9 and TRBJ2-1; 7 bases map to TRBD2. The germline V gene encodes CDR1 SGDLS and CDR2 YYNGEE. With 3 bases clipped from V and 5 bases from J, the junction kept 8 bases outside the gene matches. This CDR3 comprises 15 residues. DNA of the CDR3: TGTGCCAGCAGCGGGGCTGGAGCGGGGAACAATGAGCAGTTCTTC. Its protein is CASSGAGAGNNEQFF.

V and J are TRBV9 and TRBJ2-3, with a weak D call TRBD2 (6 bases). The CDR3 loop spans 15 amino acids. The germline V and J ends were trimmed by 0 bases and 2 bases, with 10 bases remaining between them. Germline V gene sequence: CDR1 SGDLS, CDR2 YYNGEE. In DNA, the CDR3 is TGTGCCAGCAGCGTAGGGAGGGTGCTCACAGATACGCAGTATTTT. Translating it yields CASSVGRVLTDTQYF.

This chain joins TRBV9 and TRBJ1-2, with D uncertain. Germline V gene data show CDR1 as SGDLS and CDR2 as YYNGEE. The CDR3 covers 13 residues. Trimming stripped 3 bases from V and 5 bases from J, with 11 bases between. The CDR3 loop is CASSADPDYGYTF. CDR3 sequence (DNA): TGTGCCAGCAGCGCGGACCCGGATTATGGCTACACCTTC.

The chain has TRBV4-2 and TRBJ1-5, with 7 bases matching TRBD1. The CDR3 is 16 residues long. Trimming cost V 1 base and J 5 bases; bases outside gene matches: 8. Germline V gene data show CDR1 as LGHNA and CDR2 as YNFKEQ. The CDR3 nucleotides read TGTGCCAGCAGCCAAGGACGAATAGGGGGCTATCAGCCCCAGCATTTT. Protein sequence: CASSQGRIGGYQPQHF.

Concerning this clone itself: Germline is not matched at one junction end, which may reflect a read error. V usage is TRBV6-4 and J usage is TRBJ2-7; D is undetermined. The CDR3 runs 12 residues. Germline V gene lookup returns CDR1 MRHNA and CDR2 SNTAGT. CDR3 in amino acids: CASRAPSDEQYF. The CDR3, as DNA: TGTGCCAGCAGGGCCCCCTCCGACGAGCAGTACTTC.

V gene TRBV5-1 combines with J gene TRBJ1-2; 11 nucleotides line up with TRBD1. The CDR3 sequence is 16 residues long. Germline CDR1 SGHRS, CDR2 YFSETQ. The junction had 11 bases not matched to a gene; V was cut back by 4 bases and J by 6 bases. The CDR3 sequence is CASSPILGTGGNGYTF. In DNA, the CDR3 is TGCGCCAGCAGCCCGATACTGGGGACAGGGGGGAATGGCTACACCTTC.

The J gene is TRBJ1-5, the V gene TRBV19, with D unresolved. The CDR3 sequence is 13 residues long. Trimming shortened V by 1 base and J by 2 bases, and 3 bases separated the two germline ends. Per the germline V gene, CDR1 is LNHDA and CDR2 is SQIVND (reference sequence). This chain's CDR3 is CASSIGRNQPQHF. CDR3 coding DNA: TGTGCCAGTAGTATAGGTCGCAATCAGCCCCAGCATTTT.

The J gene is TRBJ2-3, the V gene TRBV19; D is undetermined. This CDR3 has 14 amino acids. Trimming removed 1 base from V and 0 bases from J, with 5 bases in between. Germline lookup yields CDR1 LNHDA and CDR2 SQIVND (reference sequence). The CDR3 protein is CASSIGSSTDTQYF. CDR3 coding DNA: TGTGCCAGTAGTATAGGATCGAGCACAGATACGCAGTATTTT.